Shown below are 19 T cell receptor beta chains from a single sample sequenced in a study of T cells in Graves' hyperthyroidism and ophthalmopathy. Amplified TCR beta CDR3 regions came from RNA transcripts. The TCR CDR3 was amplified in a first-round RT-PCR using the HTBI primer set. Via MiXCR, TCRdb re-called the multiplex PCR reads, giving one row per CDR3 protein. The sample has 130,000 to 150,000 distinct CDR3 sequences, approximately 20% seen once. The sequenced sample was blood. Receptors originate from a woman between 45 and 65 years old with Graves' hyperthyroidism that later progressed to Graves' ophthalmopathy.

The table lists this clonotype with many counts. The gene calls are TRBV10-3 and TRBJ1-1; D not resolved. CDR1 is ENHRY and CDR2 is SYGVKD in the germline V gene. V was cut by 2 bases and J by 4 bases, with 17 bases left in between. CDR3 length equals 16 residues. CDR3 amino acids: CAISEPNTAGGTEAFF. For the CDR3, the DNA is TGTGCCATCAGTGAGCCTAACACCGCCGGAGGCACTGAAGCTTTCTTT.

CDR3 DNA: TGTGCCAGCAGCCAAGTGACAGGGGTACCTGAAGCTTTCTTT. Amino acids: CASSQVTGVPEAFF. The chain has TRBV14 and TRBJ1-1; 8 positions agree with TRBD1. Germline assignment: CDR1 SGHDN and CDR2 FVKESK. The CDR3 is 14 amino acids. V trimming: 1 base; J trimming: 6 bases; junction bases outside the gene matches: 4.

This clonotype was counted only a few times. The CDR3 DNA reads as TGCGCCAGCAGCCAAGAGGCCGGGTTTCGCCAGCCCCAGCATTTT. It is translated as CASSQEAGFRQPQHF. This sequence joins TRBV4-1 and TRBJ1-5; no firm D call. Deletions cut 0 bases from V and 7 bases from J, with 13 bases between. The CDR3 has 15 amino acids. Germline CDR1 is MGHRA and CDR2 is YSYEKL.

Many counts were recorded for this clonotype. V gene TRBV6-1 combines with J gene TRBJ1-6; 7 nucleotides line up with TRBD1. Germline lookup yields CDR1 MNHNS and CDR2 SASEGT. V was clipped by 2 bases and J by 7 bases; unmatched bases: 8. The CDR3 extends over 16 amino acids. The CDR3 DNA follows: TGTGCCAGCAGTGAACGTTTGGCAGGGGGAAATTCACCCCTCCACTTT. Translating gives CASSERLAGGNSPLHF.

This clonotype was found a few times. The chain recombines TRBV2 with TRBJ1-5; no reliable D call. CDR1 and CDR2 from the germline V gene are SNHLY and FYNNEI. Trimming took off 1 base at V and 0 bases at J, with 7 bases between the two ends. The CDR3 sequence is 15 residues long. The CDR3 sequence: CASSEVTVSNQPQHF. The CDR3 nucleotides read TGTGCCAGCAGTGAAGTCACAGTTAGCAATCAGCCCCAGCATTTT.

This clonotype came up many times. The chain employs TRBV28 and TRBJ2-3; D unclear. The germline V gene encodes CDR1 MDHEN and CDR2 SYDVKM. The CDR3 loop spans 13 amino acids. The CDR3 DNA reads TGTGCGAGCTACGCTGGGGGCACAGATACGCAGTATTTT. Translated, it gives CASYAGGTDTQYF.

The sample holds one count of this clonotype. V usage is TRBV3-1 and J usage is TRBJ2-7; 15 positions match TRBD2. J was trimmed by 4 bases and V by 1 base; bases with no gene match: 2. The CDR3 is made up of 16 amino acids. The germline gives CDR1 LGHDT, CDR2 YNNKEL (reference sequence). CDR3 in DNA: TGTGCCAGCAGCCAAGGGGGACTAGCGGGAGGATACGAGCAGTACTTC. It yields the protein CASSQGGLAGGYEQYF.

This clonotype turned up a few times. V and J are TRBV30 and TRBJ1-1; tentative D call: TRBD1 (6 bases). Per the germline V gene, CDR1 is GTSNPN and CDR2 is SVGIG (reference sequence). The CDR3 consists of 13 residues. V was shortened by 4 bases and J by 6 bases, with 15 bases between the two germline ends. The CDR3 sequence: CAWIRGAKPEAFF. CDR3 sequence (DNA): TGTGCCTGGATAAGGGGGGCCAAACCTGAAGCTTTCTTT.

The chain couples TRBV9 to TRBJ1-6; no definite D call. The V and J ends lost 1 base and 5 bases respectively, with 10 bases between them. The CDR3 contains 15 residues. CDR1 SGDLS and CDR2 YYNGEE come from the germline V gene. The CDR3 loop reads CASSVHPLDNSPLHF. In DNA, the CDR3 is TGTGCCAGCAGCGTACACCCCCTTGATAATTCACCCCTCCACTTT.

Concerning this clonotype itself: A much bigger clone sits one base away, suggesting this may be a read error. CDR3 region: CASNGGSGRTEAFF. The CDR3 DNA follows: TGTGCCAGCAATGGAGGATCAGGGCGCACTGAAGCTTTCTTT. This chain joins TRBV6-1 and TRBJ1-1; possibly TRBD1 for D (5 bases). The germline V and J ends were trimmed by 7 bases and 4 bases, with 16 bases remaining between them. This CDR3 contains 14 residues. Germline CDR1 is MNHNS and CDR2 is SASEGT.

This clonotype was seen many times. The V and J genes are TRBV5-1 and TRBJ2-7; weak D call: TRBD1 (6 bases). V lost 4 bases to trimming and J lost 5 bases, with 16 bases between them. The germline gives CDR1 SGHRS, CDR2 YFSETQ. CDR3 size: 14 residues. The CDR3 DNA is TGCGCCAGCAGCACCTCGACAGGATCCAACGAGCAGTACTTC. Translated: CASSTSTGSNEQYF.

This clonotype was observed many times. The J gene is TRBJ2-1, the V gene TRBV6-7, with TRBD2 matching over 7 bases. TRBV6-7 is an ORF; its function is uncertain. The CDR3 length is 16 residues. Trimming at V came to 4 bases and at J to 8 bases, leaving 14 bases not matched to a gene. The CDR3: CASSLNRLAAMDEQFF. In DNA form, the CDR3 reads TGTGCCAGCAGTTTAAATAGGCTAGCGGCAATGGATGAGCAGTTCTTC.

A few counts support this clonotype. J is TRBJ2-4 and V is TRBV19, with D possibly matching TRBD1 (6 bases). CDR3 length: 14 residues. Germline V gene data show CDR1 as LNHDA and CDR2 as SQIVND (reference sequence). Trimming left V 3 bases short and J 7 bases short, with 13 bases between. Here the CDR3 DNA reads TGTGCCAGTAGTATCGGCAGGGGAAGCAACATTCAGTACTTC. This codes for CASSIGRGSNIQYF.

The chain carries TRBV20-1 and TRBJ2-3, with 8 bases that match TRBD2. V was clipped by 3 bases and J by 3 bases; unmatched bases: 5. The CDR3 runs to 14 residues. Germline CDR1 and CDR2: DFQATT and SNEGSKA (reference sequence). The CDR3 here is CSARSGRRTDTQYF. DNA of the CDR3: TGCAGTGCTAGGAGCGGGAGAAGAACAGATACGCAGTATTTT.

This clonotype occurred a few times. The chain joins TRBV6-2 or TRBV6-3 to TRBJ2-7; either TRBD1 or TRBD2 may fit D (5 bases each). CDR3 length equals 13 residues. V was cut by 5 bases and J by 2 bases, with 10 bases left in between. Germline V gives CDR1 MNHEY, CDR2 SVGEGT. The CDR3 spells CASSTGTTYEQYF. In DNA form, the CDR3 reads TGTGCCAGCAGTACCGGGACCACCTACGAGCAGTACTTC.

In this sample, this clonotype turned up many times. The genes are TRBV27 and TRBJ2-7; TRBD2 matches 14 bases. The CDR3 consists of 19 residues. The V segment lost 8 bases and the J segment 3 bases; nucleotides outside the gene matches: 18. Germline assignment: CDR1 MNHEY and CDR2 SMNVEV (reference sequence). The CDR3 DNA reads TGTGCCAGCCCGGCCGTGACTAGCGGGAGGGGGGGAAGGGGCTACGAGCAGTACTTC. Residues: CASPAVTSGRGGRGYEQYF.

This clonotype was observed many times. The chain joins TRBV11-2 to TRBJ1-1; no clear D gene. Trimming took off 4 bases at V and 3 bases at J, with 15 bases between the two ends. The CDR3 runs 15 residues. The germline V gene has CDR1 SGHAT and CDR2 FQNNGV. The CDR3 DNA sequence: TGTGCCAGCAGCTCAAACGGGGTTTGGGACACTGAAGCTTTCTTT. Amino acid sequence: CASSSNGVWDTEAFF. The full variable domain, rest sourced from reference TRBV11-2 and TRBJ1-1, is EAGVAQSPRYKIIEKRQSVAFWCNPISGHATLYWYQQILGQGPKLLIQFQNNGVVDDSQLPKDRFSAERLKGVDSTLKIQPAKLEDSAVYLCASSSNGVWDTEAFFGQGTRLTVV.

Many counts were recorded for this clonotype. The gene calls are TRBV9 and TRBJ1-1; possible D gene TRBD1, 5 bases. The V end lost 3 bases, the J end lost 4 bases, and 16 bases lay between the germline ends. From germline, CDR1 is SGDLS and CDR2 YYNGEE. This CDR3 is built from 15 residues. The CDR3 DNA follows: TGTGCCAGCAGCGCCGGGACGGCCGACAGCACTGAAGCTTTCTTT. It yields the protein CASSAGTADSTEAFF.

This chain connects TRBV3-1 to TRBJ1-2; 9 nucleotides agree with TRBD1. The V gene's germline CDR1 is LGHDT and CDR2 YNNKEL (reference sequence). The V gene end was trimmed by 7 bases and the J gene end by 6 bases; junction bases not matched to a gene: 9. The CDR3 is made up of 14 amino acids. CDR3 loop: CASTLTGGANGYTF. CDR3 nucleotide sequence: TGTGCCAGCACCCTCACAGGGGGCGCGAATGGCTACACCTTC.